This TCR beta chain came from a study of blood T cell repertoires in COVID-19. Trimming cost V 7 bases and J 0 bases, with 8 bases left between them. CDR1 and CDR2 (germline): KGHDR, SFDVKD. The CDR3 is made up of 13 amino acids. The table came from immunoSEQ multiplex PCR; TCRdb's copy has only in-frame clones and leaves some out. This table has nearly 250,000 clones, more than 75% appearing once. Sequencing was carried out using peripheral blood. The chain links TRBV24-1 to TRBJ1-1; unclear D gene. This sequence was found in a woman aged 80 or older with COVID-19, enrolled during active disease. CDR3 bases: TGTGCCACCAGGGGAGTGGTGAACACTGAAGCTTTCTTT. As protein: CATRGVVNTEAFF.